One T cell receptor (beta chain) is described in this entry. This clonotype was counted many times. The clone's antigen remains unknown. Per-base qualities were not stored, and no clone one base away is much larger. V and J are trimmed by 0 bases and 3 bases, and the gene matches miss 6 bases of the junction. From its cysteine to its phenylalanine, the CDR3 spans 16 amino acids. This entry keeps only the CDR3 DNA: 48 bases, framed from base 1. For CDR1 and CDR2, the germline V gene (reference sequence) lists LGHDT and YNNKEL. TCR beta CDR3 regions were amplified from RNA transcripts. For the first round of RT-PCR on the TCR CDR3, the HTBI primer set was used together with the Qiagen OneStep RT-PCR kit. Libraries were constructed in a second round of multiplex PCR, after which size selection and purification were carried out. Libraries were sequenced paired-end with 100 bp reads on an Illumina HiSeq2000. For the original study's pipeline: Raw data were processed with SOAPnuke, discarding reads with adapters, uncalled bases, mean Phred below 15, or no exact constant-primer or identifier match. High-quality paired reads were merged with COPE v1.2.5, and unique nucleotide sequences were defined as clonotypes. MiTCR v1.1 was used to align clonotypes to the IMGT TRBV, TRBD and TRBJ reference segments. The analysis was restricted to V-J combinations with a frequency above 0.0001, which together covered just over 98% of the repertoires. A TCS score was defined as the ratio of F50 (clonal expansion) to E x V (chaos), with BLOSUM62-based TCRdist applied between CDR3 peptides within each V-J. Welch's t-statistics and random forest reduced around 550 V-J features to around 14, which were used in a naive Bayes classifier (R e1071). Clones were called with MiXCR by TCRdb after fastp trimmed the public reads at Q25, and only in-frame beta chains were retained. Identical CDR3 protein sequences are pooled into one entry, listed with their most common genes and DNA. None of the V and J calls come from the authors' own analysis; TCRdb made them. In all, the sample holds about 320,000 distinct CDR3 sequences, and roughly 15% of those were seen once. 33% of the sample is taken by the ten largest.

This specimen belongs to a study of T cells in Graves' hyperthyroidism and ophthalmopathy (dated by TCRdb to the late 2010s). A note on the overall study: Peripheral blood samples were taken at initial diagnosis, before any treatment was given. TCR V-J signatures able to tell the groups apart were searched for in a discovery cohort of 100 patients, of whom 43 had Graves' ophthalmopathy and more than 55 had stable Graves' hyperthyroidism. Prospective prediction of ophthalmopathy was tested in an independent validation cohort consisting of some 19 hyperthyroidism patients and around 17 patients who later progressed to ophthalmopathy. The approximately 100 discovery patients were randomly split 7:3 into training and test sets. In more than five Graves' hyperthyroidism patients, the study also compared T-cell repertoires from thyroid tissue with T-cell repertoires from blood. Once sampling was done, hyperthyroidism patients were given methimazole at a starting dose of 30 mg daily, whereas ophthalmopathy patients were given high-dose intravenous methylprednisolone. TCR Vbeta CDR3 sequencing of 140 or so peripheral blood samples (over 40 ophthalmopathy, about 75 hyperthyroidism and roughly 17 progressor patients) is reported in the paper.

What the work shows at the level of the full study, not this receptor alone: Most expanded thyroid clonotypes (frequency above 0.001) were also found in blood, which suggests that blood repertoires may mirror thyroid immune responses. Sample size was not statistically predetermined, and investigators were not blinded to group allocation. A model built on a 13 V-J signature distinguished ophthalmopathy from stable hyperthyroidism, reaching approximately 89% sensitivity and around 81% specificity in cross-validation and 80%/75% in testing. In validation, progression to ophthalmopathy was predicted by the model with nearly 71% sensitivity and approximately 78% specificity, a median of about 6.8 months before onset.

Graves' hyperthyroidism was defined as stable when no progression to ophthalmopathy occurred over 18 months of follow-up. Hyperthyroidism patients were newly diagnosed, had a disease duration of under 2 months, and were aged 18 to 65 years. Any patient with an uncontrolled infection, another autoimmune disease, pregnancy or lactation was excluded. Diagnoses were established on the basis of clinical symptoms, serum thyroxine and TRAb, thyroid ultrasound, and orbital computed tomography. PBMCs were isolated from about 9 ml of fresh peripheral blood by Ficoll-Paque density gradient centrifugation. Trizol reagent was used to extract total RNA, and RNA quality was then checked on an Agilent 2100 Bioanalyzer.

This clonotype was sampled from a man aged 25-45 years with Graves' hyperthyroidism. The chain links TRBV3-1 with TRBJ2-3, with 7 central nucleotides matching TRBD2. Sequenced material: blood. The DNA sequence is as follows: TGTGCCAGCAGCCAAGACCCCAGCGGGAAAACAGATACGCAGTATTTT. Its protein is CASSQDPSGKTDTQYF.